The rows below give T cell receptor beta chains drawn from one sample of a study of identical twins. A single record per CDR3 protein comes from TCRdb applying MiXCR to the 5' RACE reads. Among 500,000 or so distinct CDR3 sequences listed, approximately 15% were seen once. This same sample was also part of a study on yellow fever vaccine responses in identical twins.

Sequencing input: CD4+ T cells sorted from blood. All receptors come from a woman aged 18-29 years in good health. Each CDR3 is given with its conserved first and last residue. Each record gives: D gene, clone size, V gene, CDR3 length, J gene, CDR3 protein, CDR3 DNA. D genes are given only for firm matches. A clone size is listed for some rows: how often the clone was seen (once, few, many), or a class if it is expanded.

d_gene: .; abundance: .; v_gene: TRBV29-1; len: 11; j_gene: TRBJ1-1; CDR3aa: CQGHQNTEAFF; CDR3nt: TGCCAGGGACACCAGAACACTGAAGCTTTCTTT
d_gene: TRBD1; abundance: .; v_gene: TRBV29-1; len: 14; j_gene: TRBJ1-6; CDR3aa: CSAVTGDSNSPLHF; CDR3nt: TGCAGCGCCGTCACAGGGGACTCGAATTCACCCCTCCACTTT
d_gene: TRBD2; abundance: .; v_gene: TRBV6-1; len: 15; j_gene: TRBJ2-5; CDR3aa: CASSRGLAGQETQYF; CDR3nt: TGTGCCAGCAGTCGGGGACTAGCGGGCCAAGAGACCCAGTACTTC
d_gene: .; abundance: .; v_gene: TRBV3-1; len: 15; j_gene: TRBJ2-3; CDR3aa: CACSHRGQGTDTQYF; CDR3nt: TGTGCCTGCAGCCATCGGGGCCAAGGCACAGATACGCAGTATTTT
d_gene: TRBD1; abundance: few; v_gene: TRBV7-9; len: 16; j_gene: TRBJ1-6; CDR3aa: CASSRATGQGGSPLHF; CDR3nt: TGTGCCAGCAGCCGCGCCACCGGACAGGGTGGTTCACCCCTCCACTTT
d_gene: .; abundance: .; v_gene: TRBV7-3; len: 14; j_gene: TRBJ2-1; CDR3aa: CASSLSGSGNEQFF; CDR3nt: TGTGCCAGCAGCTTATCAGGGAGCGGCAATGAGCAGTTCTTC
d_gene: .; abundance: few; v_gene: TRBV10-3; len: 14; j_gene: TRBJ1-5; CDR3aa: CATGAGGLDQPQHF; CDR3nt: TGTGCCACTGGGGCGGGGGGACTAGATCAGCCCCAGCATTTT
d_gene: TRBD1; abundance: .; v_gene: TRBV20-1; len: 14; j_gene: TRBJ2-7; CDR3aa: CSAKGAGQSYEQYF; CDR3nt: TGCAGTGCCAAGGGGGCAGGGCAATCCTACGAGCAGTACTTC
d_gene: .; abundance: few; v_gene: TRBV10-3; len: 13; j_gene: TRBJ2-5; CDR3aa: CAISTPGLETQYF; CDR3nt: TGTGCCATCAGTACTCCGGGGTTAGAGACCCAGTACTTC
d_gene: TRBD1; abundance: .; v_gene: TRBV6-1; len: 15; j_gene: TRBJ1-1; CDR3aa: CASSNTGEANTEAFF; CDR3nt: TGTGCCAGCAGTAATACAGGGGAGGCGAACACTGAAGCTTTCTTT
d_gene: .; abundance: .; v_gene: TRBV14; len: 18; j_gene: TRBJ2-1; CDR3aa: CASSHLGGRRPLGNEQFF; CDR3nt: TGTGCCAGCAGCCATCTTGGGGGGCGCCGTCCCCTGGGCAATGAGCAGTTCTTC
d_gene: .; abundance: .; v_gene: TRBV7-9; len: 15; j_gene: TRBJ2-3; CDR3aa: CASSLATSLTDTQYF; CDR3nt: TGTGCCAGCAGCTTAGCGACTAGTCTGACAGATACGCAGTATTTT
d_gene: .; abundance: .; v_gene: TRBV19; len: 14; j_gene: TRBJ2-3; CDR3aa: CASSTGRTSITQYF; CDR3nt: TGTGCCAGTAGTACGGGGAGGACTTCGATAACGCAGTATTTT
d_gene: .; abundance: many; v_gene: TRBV20-1; len: 12; j_gene: TRBJ2-7; CDR3aa: CSASVGSYEQYF; CDR3nt: TGCAGTGCGAGCGTAGGGAGCTACGAGCAGTACTTC
d_gene: .; abundance: .; v_gene: TRBV9; len: 14; j_gene: TRBJ2-3; CDR3aa: CASSRGDGTDTQYF; CDR3nt: TGTGCCAGCAGCCGAGGGGACGGCACAGATACGCAGTATTTT
d_gene: .; abundance: few; v_gene: TRBV12-3/TRBV12-4; len: 15; j_gene: TRBJ2-1; CDR3aa: CASSREGSSYNEQFF; CDR3nt: TGTGCCAGCAGTCGTGAGGGTAGCTCCTACAATGAGCAGTTCTTC
d_gene: TRBD1; abundance: .; v_gene: TRBV5-1; len: 15; j_gene: TRBJ2-5; CDR3aa: CASSWTGGFGETQYF; CDR3nt: TGCGCCAGCAGCTGGACAGGGGGCTTCGGGGAGACCCAGTACTTC
d_gene: TRBD1; abundance: .; v_gene: TRBV7-2; len: 16; j_gene: TRBJ1-1; CDR3aa: CASSLKQGVGGTEAFF; CDR3nt: TGTGCCAGCAGCTTAAAACAGGGGGTTGGGGGAACTGAAGCTTTCTTT
d_gene: TRBD2; abundance: few; v_gene: TRBV20-1; len: 15; j_gene: TRBJ2-1; CDR3aa: CSAYSTSGRENEQFF; CDR3nt: TGCAGTGCTTACTCTACTAGCGGGAGGGAGAATGAGCAGTTCTTC
d_gene: .; abundance: few; v_gene: TRBV28; len: 17; j_gene: TRBJ2-3; CDR3aa: CASSSVRAWGRGDTQYF; CDR3nt: TGTGCCAGCAGTTCTGTCAGGGCTTGGGGCAGAGGAGATACGCAGTATTTT
d_gene: .; abundance: few; v_gene: TRBV7-3; len: 15; j_gene: TRBJ2-2; CDR3aa: CASSSTPVGTGELFF; CDR3nt: TGTGCCAGCAGCTCCACCCCCGTAGGGACCGGGGAGCTGTTTTTT
d_gene: .; abundance: .; v_gene: TRBV20-1; len: 12; j_gene: TRBJ2-5; CDR3aa: CSATVPGETQYF; CDR3nt: TGCAGTGCTACCGTCCCAGGGGAGACCCAGTACTTC
d_gene: .; abundance: .; v_gene: TRBV6-5; len: 15; j_gene: TRBJ1-4; CDR3aa: CASSYSGFANEKLFF; CDR3nt: TGTGCCAGCAGTTACTCAGGGTTCGCTAATGAAAAACTGTTTTTT
d_gene: TRBD1; abundance: few; v_gene: TRBV7-9; len: 15; j_gene: TRBJ2-1; CDR3aa: CASSPRQGPSNEQFF; CDR3nt: TGTGCCAGCAGCCCCCGACAGGGTCCGTCTAATGAGCAGTTCTTC
d_gene: TRBD2; abundance: .; v_gene: TRBV24-1; len: 18; j_gene: TRBJ2-3; CDR3aa: CATSDQAGGKGRTDTQYF; CDR3nt: TGTGCCACCAGTGATCAAGCGGGGGGCAAAGGGAGGACAGATACGCAGTATTTT
d_gene: .; abundance: many; v_gene: TRBV4-3; len: 12; j_gene: TRBJ2-3; CDR3aa: CASSPATDTQYF; CDR3nt: TGCGCCAGCAGCCCGGCCACAGATACGCAGTATTTT
d_gene: TRBD2; abundance: many; v_gene: TRBV6-1; len: 13; j_gene: TRBJ2-5; CDR3aa: CASRGLAEETQYF; CDR3nt: TGTGCCAGCAGGGGACTAGCTGAAGAGACCCAGTACTTC
d_gene: TRBD1; abundance: few; v_gene: TRBV28; len: 18; j_gene: TRBJ2-7; CDR3aa: CASSSFLDIQGFSYEQYF; CDR3nt: TGTGCCAGCAGTTCATTCCTCGACATACAGGGGTTCTCCTACGAGCAGTACTTC
d_gene: .; abundance: few; v_gene: TRBV11-2; len: 12; j_gene: TRBJ2-1; CDR3aa: CASSLASYEQFF; CDR3nt: TGTGCCAGCAGCTTGGCTAGCTATGAGCAGTTCTTC
d_gene: .; abundance: .; v_gene: TRBV20-1; len: 11; j_gene: TRBJ1-5; CDR3aa: CSARGAVAQHF; CDR3nt: TGCAGTGCTAGAGGGGCAGTAGCCCAGCATTTT
d_gene: .; abundance: many; v_gene: TRBV12-3/TRBV12-4; len: 13; j_gene: TRBJ2-3; CDR3aa: CASSLRAPNTQYF; CDR3nt: TGTGCCAGCAGTTTAAGGGCCCCGAATACGCAGTATTTT
d_gene: .; abundance: .; v_gene: TRBV6-2/TRBV6-3; len: 13; j_gene: TRBJ2-1; CDR3aa: CASSSPGRTEQFF; CDR3nt: TGTGCCAGCAGCTCTCCGGGGAGGACTGAGCAGTTCTTC
d_gene: .; abundance: .; v_gene: TRBV12-3/TRBV12-4; len: 13; j_gene: TRBJ2-1; CDR3aa: CASSFGGRGEQFF; CDR3nt: TGTGCCAGCAGTTTCGGGGGGCGGGGTGAGCAGTTCTTC
d_gene: .; abundance: few; v_gene: TRBV5-1; len: 13; j_gene: TRBJ2-1; CDR3aa: CASSFELGFGQFF; CDR3nt: TGCGCCAGCAGCTTCGAATTGGGTTTTGGGCAGTTCTTC
d_gene: TRBD2; abundance: few; v_gene: TRBV4-2; len: 17; j_gene: TRBJ2-2; CDR3aa: CASSQPMAGGRAGELFF; CDR3nt: TGTGCCAGCAGCCAACCTATGGCGGGGGGGCGTGCCGGGGAGCTGTTTTTT
d_gene: TRBD1; abundance: few; v_gene: TRBV7-6; len: 15; j_gene: TRBJ2-5; CDR3aa: CASSLGPNRGQTQYF; CDR3nt: TGTGCCAGCAGCTTAGGGCCAAACAGGGGTCAGACCCAGTACTTC
d_gene: TRBD1; abundance: .; v_gene: TRBV12-3/TRBV12-4; len: 13; j_gene: TRBJ2-1; CDR3aa: CASSTGGYNEQFF; CDR3nt: TGTGCCAGCAGCACAGGGGGCTACAATGAGCAGTTCTTC
d_gene: TRBD2; abundance: .; v_gene: TRBV11-2; len: 19; j_gene: TRBJ2-3; CDR3aa: CASSLGLAGGGSHTDTQYF; CDR3nt: TGTGCCAGCAGCTTAGGACTAGCGGGAGGAGGGTCCCACACAGATACGCAGTATTTT
d_gene: TRBD2; abundance: .; v_gene: TRBV10-3; len: 15; j_gene: TRBJ2-3; CDR3aa: CAISGLAEGTDTQYF; CDR3nt: TGTGCCATCAGTGGACTAGCGGAGGGCACAGATACGCAGTATTTT
d_gene: TRBD2; abundance: .; v_gene: TRBV15; len: 16; j_gene: TRBJ2-1; CDR3aa: CATSRTGLATYNEQFF; CDR3nt: TGTGCCACCAGCAGAACCGGACTAGCGACTTACAATGAGCAGTTCTTC
d_gene: .; abundance: .; v_gene: TRBV2; len: 14; j_gene: TRBJ2-7; CDR3aa: CASMGRAELYEQYF; CDR3nt: TGTGCCAGCATGGGAAGGGCCGAGCTCTACGAGCAGTACTTC
d_gene: .; abundance: once; v_gene: TRBV15; len: 13; j_gene: TRBJ2-5; CDR3aa: CATRMPPRETQYF; CDR3nt: TGTGCCACCAGGATGCCGCCCCGGGAGACCCAGTACTTC
d_gene: TRBD1; abundance: .; v_gene: TRBV5-1; len: 15; j_gene: TRBJ2-7; CDR3aa: CASSLGTGDLYEQYF; CDR3nt: TGCGCCAGCAGCCTCGGGACAGGGGACTTATACGAGCAGTACTTC
d_gene: .; abundance: .; v_gene: TRBV5-1; len: 14; j_gene: TRBJ2-7; CDR3aa: CASSLTGFGYEQYF; CDR3nt: TGCGCCAGCAGCCTCACCGGATTTGGCTACGAGCAGTACTTC
d_gene: .; abundance: .; v_gene: TRBV21-1; len: 17; j_gene: TRBJ2-2; CDR3aa: CASSKDGDCLRAGELFF; CDR3nt: TGTGCCAGCAGCAAAGACGGGGATTGCCTGCGTGCCGGGGAGCTGTTTTTT
d_gene: .; abundance: few; v_gene: TRBV5-6; len: 16; j_gene: TRBJ2-2; CDR3aa: CASSRRSTSNTGELFF; CDR3nt: TGTGCCAGCAGTCGTAGATCTACTTCGAACACCGGGGAGCTGTTTTTT
d_gene: .; abundance: few; v_gene: TRBV5-1; len: 15; j_gene: TRBJ2-2; CDR3aa: CASSLEGFEVGELFF; CDR3nt: TGCGCCAGCAGCTTGGAAGGGTTCGAGGTCGGGGAGCTGTTTTTT
d_gene: TRBD2; abundance: few; v_gene: TRBV3-1; len: 15; j_gene: TRBJ2-5; CDR3aa: CASSQDTAGWETQYF; CDR3nt: TGTGCCAGCAGCCAAGATACAGCGGGGTGGGAGACCCAGTACTTC
d_gene: .; abundance: few; v_gene: TRBV5-1; len: 15; j_gene: TRBJ2-6; CDR3aa: CASSLQSSGANVLTF; CDR3nt: TGCGCCAGCAGCCTTCAGAGCTCTGGGGCCAACGTCCTGACTTTC
d_gene: TRBD1; abundance: few; v_gene: TRBV6-5; len: 16; j_gene: TRBJ2-2; CDR3aa: CASSYWGQAYTGELFF; CDR3nt: TGTGCCAGCAGTTACTGGGGACAGGCATACACCGGGGAGCTGTTTTTT
d_gene: TRBD1; abundance: few; v_gene: TRBV25-1; len: 13; j_gene: TRBJ2-7; CDR3aa: CASSGDRAYEQYF; CDR3nt: TGTGCCAGCAGTGGGGACAGAGCCTACGAGCAGTACTTC
d_gene: TRBD2; abundance: few; v_gene: TRBV20-1; len: 13; j_gene: TRBJ2-5; CDR3aa: CSAKAGGVETQYF; CDR3nt: TGCAGTGCTAAAGCGGGGGGCGTGGAGACCCAGTACTTC
d_gene: .; abundance: .; v_gene: TRBV5-5; len: 14; j_gene: TRBJ1-1; CDR3aa: CASGEQGRLGEAFF; CDR3nt: TGTGCCAGCGGAGAACAGGGCCGGTTAGGCGAAGCTTTCTTT
d_gene: TRBD2; abundance: few; v_gene: TRBV6-1; len: 14; j_gene: TRBJ2-4; CDR3aa: CASSLGGGMNIQYF; CDR3nt: TGTGCCAGCTCCCTGGGGGGGGGTATGAACATTCAGTACTTC
d_gene: .; abundance: many; v_gene: TRBV10-3; len: 17; j_gene: TRBJ2-1; CDR3aa: CAISESLLRGANNEQFF; CDR3nt: TGTGCCATCAGTGAGTCGCTGTTGAGGGGCGCCAACAATGAGCAGTTCTTC
d_gene: TRBD2; abundance: few; v_gene: TRBV5-1; len: 16; j_gene: TRBJ2-5; CDR3aa: CASSSRTSGGRETQYF; CDR3nt: TGCGCCAGCAGCTCCCGGACTAGCGGGGGTCGAGAGACCCAGTACTTC
d_gene: .; abundance: many; v_gene: TRBV4-3; len: 13; j_gene: TRBJ2-1; CDR3aa: CASSQDSLDEQFF; CDR3nt: TGCGCCAGCAGCCAAGATTCGTTAGATGAGCAGTTCTTC
d_gene: TRBD2; abundance: .; v_gene: TRBV27; len: 14; j_gene: TRBJ2-2; CDR3aa: CASSRLAGVGELFF; CDR3nt: TGTGCCAGCAGCCGACTAGCGGGAGTCGGGGAGCTGTTTTTT